The clone carrying this TCR beta chain has ten or more counts. What it recognizes is unknown. All TCR cDNA molecules were individually tagged with a unique molecular identifier. TCRdb called the 5' RACE reads again in MiXCR, with one record for every CDR3 protein. Of 25,000 or so distinct CDR3 sequences listed, around 4.6% are singletons. The record originates from a study of spatial heterogeneity in lung cancer. Study details: Fewer alpha-chain than beta-chain sequences were consistently detected. Study results and limitations: Blood contained ubiquitous expanded tumor TCRs more at resection than at follow-up.

This sample's time point: sample taken at primary tumor resection. The CDR3 consists of 14 residues. Germline assignment: CDR1 SNHLY and CDR2 FYNNEI. V lost 5 bases, J lost 2 bases, and 12 bases lay in between. The rearrangement joins TRBV2 to TRBJ1-1; D call uncertain. This TCR derives from a male donor with early-stage non-small cell lung cancer. This material consisted of PBMCs, taken at surgery. Written as DNA, the CDR3 is TGTGCCAGCAGTCTTGACGGGCCCAACACTGAAGCTTTCTTT. Protein product: CASSLDGPNTEAFF.